This T cell receptor (beta chain) appears in the sequencing data of a study of blood T cells in healthy people across ages. The germline gives CDR1 SEHNR, CDR2 FQNEAQ (reference sequence). CDR3 length: 15 amino acids. This clonotype has just one count. With a much larger clone just one base away, this may be a read error. Then a second PCR, running roughly 7 to 11 cycles, was carried out with a sample-barcoded 5' primer and a J-beta primer mix. From the 5' RACE reads, TCRdb called clonotypes with MiXCR, one entry per CDR3 protein. This table holds more than 1,000,000 distinct CDR3 sequences, approximately 25% found once. These data are also associated with another study on T cells of mothers and their children.

The sample consisted of blood. The J gene is TRBJ2-1, the V gene TRBV7-9; 8 positions agree with TRBD2. The TCR originated in a girl aged 2-9 years in good health. The CDR3 sequence: CASSFSGLVLNEQLF. The CDR3 nucleotides read TGTGCCAGCAGCTTCTCGGGACTAGTCCTCAATGAGCAGCTCTTC.